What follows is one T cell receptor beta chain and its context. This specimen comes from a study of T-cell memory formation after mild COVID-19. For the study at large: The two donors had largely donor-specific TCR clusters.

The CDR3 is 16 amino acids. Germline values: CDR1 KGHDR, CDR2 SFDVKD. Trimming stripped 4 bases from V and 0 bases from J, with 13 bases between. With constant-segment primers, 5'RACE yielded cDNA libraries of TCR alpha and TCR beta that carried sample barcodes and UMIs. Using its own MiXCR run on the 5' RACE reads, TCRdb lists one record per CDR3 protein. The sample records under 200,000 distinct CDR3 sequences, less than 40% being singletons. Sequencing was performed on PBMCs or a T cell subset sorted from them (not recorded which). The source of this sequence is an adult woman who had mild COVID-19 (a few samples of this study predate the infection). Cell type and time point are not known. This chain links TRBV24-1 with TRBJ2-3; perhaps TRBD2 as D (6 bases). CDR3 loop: CATSDTSRQSTDTQYF. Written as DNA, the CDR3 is TGTGCCACCAGTGACACTAGCAGACAGAGCACAGATACGCAGTATTTT.